What follows are 10 T cell receptor beta chains derived from one specimen sequenced in a study of blood T cell repertoires in COVID-19. TCRdb keeps only in-frame clones here, not all; method: immunoSEQ multiplex PCR. The sample carries around 37,000 clones, roughly nine tenths recorded once. Sequenced sample: peripheral blood. These receptors came from a man between 50 and 59 years old with active or convalescent COVID-19.

The J gene is TRBJ1-2, the V gene TRBV18; 8 nucleotides agree with TRBD1. In germline, CDR1 is KGHSH, CDR2 LQKENI. The CDR3 extends over 15 amino acids. Losses at the gene ends were 3 bases for V and 3 bases for J; bases not matched to a gene: 6. The CDR3 region is CASSPGDRQYYGYTF. CDR3 DNA: TGTGCCAGCTCACCCGGGGACAGGCAATACTATGGCTACACCTTC.

This chain uses TRBV6-2 or TRBV6-3 with TRBJ2-7; 9 positions match TRBD2. The V gene end was trimmed by 2 bases and the J gene end by 0 bases; junction bases not matched to a gene: 2. Germline-derived CDR1 and CDR2 are MNHEY and SVGEGT. This CDR3 contains 15 residues. This CDR3 reads CASSYAGGISYEQYF. The CDR3 nucleotides are TGTGCCAGCAGTTACGCGGGAGGGATCTCCTACGAGCAGTACTTC.

This rearrangement joins TRBV30 to TRBJ2-1, with TRBD2 identical over 12 bases. Germline V gene lookup returns CDR1 GTSNPN and CDR2 SVGIG (reference sequence). J lost 5 bases, V lost 0 bases, and 14 bases had no gene match. The CDR3 covers 19 residues. The CDR3, as DNA: TGTGCCTGGAGTGTTGTTCGGCTAGCGGGAGGGCCAGTCGACAATGAGCAGTTCTTC. Translating gives CAWSVVRLAGGPVDNEQFF.

This clone showed up just a few times. The genes are TRBV6-2 or TRBV6-3 and TRBJ1-5; TRBD1 matches at 11 bases. This CDR3 is built from 16 residues. The V gene end was trimmed by 4 bases and the J gene end by 6 bases; junction bases not matched to a gene: 8. Looked up from germline, CDR1 is MNHEY and CDR2 is SVGEGT. This CDR3 is CASSWTGGRGGQPQHF. CDR3 DNA sequence: TGTGCCAGCAGTTGGACAGGGGGCCGAGGAGGTCAGCCCCAGCATTTT.

The chain links TRBV5-5 to TRBJ1-1, with 8 bases that match TRBD1. This CDR3 has 18 amino acids. Germline-derived CDR1 and CDR2 are SGHKS and YYEKEE (reference sequence). V shed 0 bases, J shed 2 bases, and the junction held 12 bases outside the gene matches. The DNA for the CDR3 is TGTGCCAGCAGCTTGGGGTGGGGCAGGGGGCAGAGTAACACTGAAGCTTTCTTT. Its protein is CASSLGWGRGQSNTEAFF. The whole variable domain, remainder taken from reference TRBV5-5 and TRBJ1-1, is DAGVTQSPTHLIKTRGQQVTLRCSPISGHKSVSWYQQVLGQGPQFIFQYYEKEERGRGNFPDRFSARQFPNYSSELNVNALLLGDSALYLCASSLGWGRGQSNTEAFFGQGTRLTVV.

The chain carries TRBV4-1 and TRBJ1-6; D is undetermined. The CDR3 totals 13 residues. V lost 1 base, J lost 9 bases, and 7 bases lay in between. Germline CDR1 and CDR2: MGHRA and YSYEKL. The CDR3 sequence: CASSQVQVSPLHF. CDR3 nucleotides: TGCGCCAGCAGCCAAGTGCAGGTTTCACCCCTCCACTTT.

J is TRBJ2-7 and V is TRBV5-1; 9 positions match TRBD1. The germline gives CDR1 SGHRS, CDR2 YFSETQ. After removal of 3 bases from V and 3 bases from J, the junction contained 1 base not matched to a gene. The CDR3 sequence is 13 residues long. CDR3 DNA: TGCGCCAGCAGCTCGGGACAGGGCTACGAGCAGTACTTC. Translating it yields CASSSGQGYEQYF.

V and J are TRBV6-6 and TRBJ2-5; 9 nucleotides match TRBD1. The V and J ends lost 5 bases and 3 bases, in that order; junction bases with no gene match: 7. Germline values: CDR1 MNHNY, CDR2 SVGAGI (reference sequence). The CDR3 is 15 residues long. CDR3 nucleotides: TGTGCCAGCAGTAGCCGGACAGGGGCGAAAGAGACCCAGTACTTC. Translated, it gives CASSSRTGAKETQYF.

J is TRBJ2-1 and V is TRBV7-3; tentative D call: TRBD2 (7 bases). Germline V gives CDR1 SGHTA, CDR2 FQGTGA. V lost 4 bases and J lost 6, with 19 bases in between. The CDR3 is 16 residues long. The CDR3 loop is CASSSRGGGPSNEQFF. CDR3 DNA: TGTGCCAGCAGCTCGAGAGGGGGAGGGCCCTCCAATGAGCAGTTCTTC.

The rearrangement joins TRBV18 to TRBJ1-1; D call uncertain. Germline assignment: CDR1 KGHSH and CDR2 LQKENI. This CDR3 has 14 amino acids. V lost 2 bases to trimming and J lost 0 bases, with 7 bases between them. The CDR3 DNA reads as TGTGCCAGCTCACCAACAGCGGTGAACACTGAAGCTTTCTTT. This codes for CASSPTAVNTEAFF.